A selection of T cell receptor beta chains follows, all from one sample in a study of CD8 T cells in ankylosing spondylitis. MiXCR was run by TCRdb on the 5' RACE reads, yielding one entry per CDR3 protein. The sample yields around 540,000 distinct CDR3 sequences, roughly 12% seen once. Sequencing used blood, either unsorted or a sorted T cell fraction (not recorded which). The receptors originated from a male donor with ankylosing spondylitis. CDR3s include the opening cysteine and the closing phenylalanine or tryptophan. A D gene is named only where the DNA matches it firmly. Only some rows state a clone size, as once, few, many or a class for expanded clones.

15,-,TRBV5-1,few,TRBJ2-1,TGCGCCAGCAGCCGCGACGGATCTGTCTACAATGAGCAGTTCTTC,CASSRDGSVYNEQFF
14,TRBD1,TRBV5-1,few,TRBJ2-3,TGCGCCAGCAGCCTAAGGGGGCTTGAAGATACGCAGTATTTT,CASSLRGLEDTQYF
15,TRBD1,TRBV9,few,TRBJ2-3,TGTGCCAGCAGCGGATGGACAGGTATCACAGATACGCAGTATTTT,CASSGWTGITDTQYF
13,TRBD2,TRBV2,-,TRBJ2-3,TGTGCCAGCGGCACTAGCGGACCAGATACGCAGTATTTT,CASGTSGPDTQYF
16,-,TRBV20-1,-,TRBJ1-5,TGCAGTGCTAGAGGGCCCGACGGGGGGCGCAATCAGCCCCAGCATTTT,CSARGPDGGRNQPQHF
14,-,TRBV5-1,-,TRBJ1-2,TGCGCCAGCAGCTTGGATGGGGGTCAGGGAGGCTACACCTTC,CASSLDGGQGGYTF
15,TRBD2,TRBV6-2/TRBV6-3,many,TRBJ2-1,TGTGCCAGCAGTCGGGGACTAGCGGAGCCCAATGAGCAGTTCTTC,CASSRGLAEPNEQFF
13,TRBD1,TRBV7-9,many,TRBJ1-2,TGTGCCAGCAGTGAAACAGGGGGCTATGGCTACACCTTC,CASSETGGYGYTF
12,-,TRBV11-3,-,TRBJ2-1,TGTGCCAGCAGCTCCGTTGGGGGTGAGCAGTTCTTC,CASSSVGGEQFF
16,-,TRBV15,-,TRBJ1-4,TGTGCCACCAGCAGAGATCTTGTGGGCGCGGGCGAAAAACTGTTTTTT,CATSRDLVGAGEKLFF
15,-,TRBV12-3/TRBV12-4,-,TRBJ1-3,TGTGCCAGCATTCTTGACTTATACTCTGGAAACACCATATATTTT,CASILDLYSGNTIYF
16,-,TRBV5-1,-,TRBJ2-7,TGCGCCAGCAGCTCAAGGACAGTTTTCCCCTCCTACGAGCAGTACTTC,CASSSRTVFPSYEQYF
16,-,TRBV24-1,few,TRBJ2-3,TGTGCCACCAGTGACTTCCGGGCGACTAGCACAGATACGCAGTATTTT,CATSDFRATSTDTQYF
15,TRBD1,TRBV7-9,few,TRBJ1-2,TGTGCCAGCAGCAGTCGGACAGGGAGCTCCGGTGGCTACACCTTC,CASSSRTGSSGGYTF
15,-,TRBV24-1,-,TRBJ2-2,TGTGCCACCAGTGATTTGACTGGGGACACCGGGGAGCTGTTTTTT,CATSDLTGDTGELFF
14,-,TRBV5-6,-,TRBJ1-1,TGTGCCAGCAGTCACGTCCCATATTTACCAGAAGCTTTCTTT,CASSHVPYLPEAFF
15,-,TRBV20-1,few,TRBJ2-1,TGCAGTGCTCTGTCTAGCGCGATGGACTTCAATGAGCAGTTCTTC,CSALSSAMDFNEQFF
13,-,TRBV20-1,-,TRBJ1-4,TGCAGTGTTCGAACAGGGACTAATGAAAAACTGTTTTTT,CSVRTGTNEKLFF
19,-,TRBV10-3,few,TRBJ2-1,TGTGCCATCAGTGAGTCGAAGGTTCTCCGTTCCCCCGGAGGGGATGAGCAGTTCTTC,CAISESKVLRSPGGDEQFF
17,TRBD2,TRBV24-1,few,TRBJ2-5,TGTGCCACCAGTGATCCTTCTAGCGGGACGTACCAAGAGACCCAGTACTTC,CATSDPSSGTYQETQYF
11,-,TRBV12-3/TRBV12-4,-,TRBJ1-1,TGTGCCAGCAACACTCTATCGGAAGCTTTCTTT,CASNTLSEAFF
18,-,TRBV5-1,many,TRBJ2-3,TGCGCCAGCAGCTCGACGTTTTCTGGATTCCGCCACACAGATACGCAGTATTTT,CASSSTFSGFRHTDTQYF